Listed below are T cell receptor beta chains from one sample, sequenced in a study of blood T cell repertoires in COVID-19. Sequencing used immunoSEQ multiplex PCR; TCRdb keeps in-frame clones, though not all of them. The sample has some 100,000 clones, 85% to 90% seen once; the top ten hold roughly 4.7%. Specimen: peripheral blood. All receptors come from a human donor in a cohort sampled during active COVID-19. CDR3s include the opening cysteine and the closing phenylalanine or tryptophan. A D gene is named only where the DNA matches it firmly. Clone size appears in some rows only: once, few, many, or a class for an expanded clone.

clone size	V gene	J gene	D gene	CDR3 length	CDR3 protein	CDR3 DNA
once	TRBV27	TRBJ2-2	.	14	CASRSPGGPGELFF	TGTGCCAGCAGATCACCCGGGGGACCCGGGGAGCTGTTTTTT
once	TRBV7-2	TRBJ1-1	TRBD1	14	CASSPGQGSTEAFF	TGTGCCAGCAGCCCTGGACAGGGTAGCACTGAAGCTTTCTTT
.	TRBV19	TRBJ2-1	.	11	CASSVYSEQFF	TGTGCCAGTAGTGTCTACAGTGAGCAGTTCTTC
.	TRBV5-8	TRBJ2-7	TRBD1	15	CASSFPGQGNYEQYF	TGTGCCAGCAGCTTCCCGGGACAGGGGAACTACGAGCAGTACTTC
few	TRBV4-3	TRBJ2-2	TRBD1	15	CASSQATGGAGELFF	TGCGCCAGCAGCCAAGCGACAGGGGGCGCCGGGGAGCTGTTTTTT
.	TRBV3-1/TRBV3-2	TRBJ2-7	TRBD1	14	CASSQGTGAYEQYF	TGTGCCAGCAGCCAAGGGACAGGGGCCTACGAGCAGTACTTC
few	TRBV6-6	TRBJ1-3	TRBD1	17	CASSPTRGQGGGNTIYF	TGTGCCAGCAGTCCCACCCGGGGACAGGGGGGTGGAAACACCATATATTTT
.	TRBV28	TRBJ2-3	.	15	CASSFRGAGTDTQYF	TGTGCCAGCAGTTTCCGCGGGGCCGGCACAGATACGCAGTATTTT
.	TRBV3-1/TRBV3-2	TRBJ1-2	.	13	CASSQEQGDGYTF	TGTGCCAGCAGCCAAGAACAGGGTGATGGCTACACCTTC
.	TRBV19	TRBJ2-1	.	15	CASSISQGRGNEQFF	TGTGCCAGTAGTATATCACAGGGAAGGGGCAATGAGCAGTTCTTC
.	TRBV25-1	TRBJ1-1	TRBD1	15	CASRTGGAGNTEAFF	TGTGCCAGCAGAACAGGGGGCGCGGGGAACACTGAAGCTTTCTTT